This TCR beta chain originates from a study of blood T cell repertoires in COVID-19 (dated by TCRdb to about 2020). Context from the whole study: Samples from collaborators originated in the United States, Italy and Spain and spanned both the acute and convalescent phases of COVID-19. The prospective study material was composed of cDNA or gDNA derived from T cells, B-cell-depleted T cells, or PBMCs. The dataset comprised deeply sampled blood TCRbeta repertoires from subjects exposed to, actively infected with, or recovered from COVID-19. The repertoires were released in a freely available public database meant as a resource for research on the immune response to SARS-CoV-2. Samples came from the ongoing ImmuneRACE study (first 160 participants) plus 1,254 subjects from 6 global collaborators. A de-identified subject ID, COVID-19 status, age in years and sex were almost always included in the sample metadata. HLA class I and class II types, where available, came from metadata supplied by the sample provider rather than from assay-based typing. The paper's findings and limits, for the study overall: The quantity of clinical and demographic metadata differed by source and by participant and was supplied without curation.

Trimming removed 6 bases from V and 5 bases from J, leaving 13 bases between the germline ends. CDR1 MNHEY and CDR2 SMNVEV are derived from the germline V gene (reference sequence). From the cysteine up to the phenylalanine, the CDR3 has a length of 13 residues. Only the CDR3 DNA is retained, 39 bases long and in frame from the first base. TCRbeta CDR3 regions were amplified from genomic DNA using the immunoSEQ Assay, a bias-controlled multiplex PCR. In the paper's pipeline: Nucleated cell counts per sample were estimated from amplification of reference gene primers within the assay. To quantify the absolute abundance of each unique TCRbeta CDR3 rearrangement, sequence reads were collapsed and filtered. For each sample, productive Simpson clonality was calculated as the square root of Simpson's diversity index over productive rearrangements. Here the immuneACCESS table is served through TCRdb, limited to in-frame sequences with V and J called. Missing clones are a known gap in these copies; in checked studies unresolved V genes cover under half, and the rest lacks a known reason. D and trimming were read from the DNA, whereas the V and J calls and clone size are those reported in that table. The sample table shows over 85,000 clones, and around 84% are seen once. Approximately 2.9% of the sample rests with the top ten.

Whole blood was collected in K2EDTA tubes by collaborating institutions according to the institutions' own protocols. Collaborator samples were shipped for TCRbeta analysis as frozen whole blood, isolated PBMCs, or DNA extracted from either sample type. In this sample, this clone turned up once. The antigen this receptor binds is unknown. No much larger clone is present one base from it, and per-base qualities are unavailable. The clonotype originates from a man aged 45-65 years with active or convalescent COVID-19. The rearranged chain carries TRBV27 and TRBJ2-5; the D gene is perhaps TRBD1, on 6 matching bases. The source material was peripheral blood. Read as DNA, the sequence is TGTGCCAGCAGAAACAGGGTGTTCGAGACCCAGTACTTC. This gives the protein CASRNRVFETQYF.